This T cell receptor beta chain emerged from a study of shared clonotypes between healthy human individuals. Study-level results: The study drew on few donors, limiting represented genetic and exposure-history diversity. Clonotype sharing among donors was thought likely to change with sequencing depth.

A remark on this clone: Its antigen is unknown.

The donors were all Caucasian adults (living in Nashville, Tennessee). Germline V gene data show CDR1 as LNHDA and CDR2 as SQIVND (reference sequence). Trimming removed 6 bases from V and 5 bases from J; junction bases left unmatched: 5. This CDR3 has 13 residues. Authors' analysis steps: Junction-only sequences without quality scores came from ImmunoSEQ, so filtering differed. This table comes from immunoSEQ multiplex PCR, and its TCRdb copy is limited to in-frame clones, with some not included. V and J calls and clone size are those listed in that table; D and trimming were worked out from the DNA. The sample carries about 480,000 clones, about 79% recorded once.

The origin of this receptor is a woman aged 35 to 49 in good health. Some clones in this sample may be carry-over from other donors' samples. Sequencing was carried out using PBMCs. The genes are TRBV19 and TRBJ1-1; 8 bases align to TRBD1. The CDR3 region has the DNA TGTGCCAGTAGCACAGGGGGAGGGACTGAAGCTTTCTTT. Translation: CASSTGGGTEAFF.